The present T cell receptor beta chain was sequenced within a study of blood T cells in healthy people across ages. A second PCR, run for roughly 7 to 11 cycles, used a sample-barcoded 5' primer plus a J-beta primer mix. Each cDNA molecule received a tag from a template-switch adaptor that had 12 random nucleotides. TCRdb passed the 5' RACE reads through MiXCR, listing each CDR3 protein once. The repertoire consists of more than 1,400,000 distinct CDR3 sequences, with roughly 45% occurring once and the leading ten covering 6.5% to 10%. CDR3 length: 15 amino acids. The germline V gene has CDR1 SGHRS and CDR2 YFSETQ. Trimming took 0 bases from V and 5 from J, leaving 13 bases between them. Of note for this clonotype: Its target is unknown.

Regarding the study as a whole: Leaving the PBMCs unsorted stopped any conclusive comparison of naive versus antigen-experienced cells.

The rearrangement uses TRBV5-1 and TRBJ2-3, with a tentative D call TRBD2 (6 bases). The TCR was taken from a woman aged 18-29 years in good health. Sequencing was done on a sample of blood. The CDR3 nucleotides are TGCGCCAGCAGCTTGGGGGGGGACGGTGGAGATACGCAGTATTTT. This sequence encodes CASSLGGDGGDTQYF.